The 18 T cell receptor beta chains in this list originate from one sample, sequenced in a study of blood T cells in healthy people across ages. Combining a sample-barcoded 5' primer with a J-beta primer mix, a second PCR ran for roughly 7 to 12 cycles. TCRdb re-called the 5' RACE reads through MiXCR, storing one row per CDR3 protein. This table has around 870,000 distinct CDR3 sequences, 29% appearing once. Sequenced sample: blood. The receptors were sampled from an elderly woman in good health.

This clonotype was counted many times. The chain combines TRBV5-5 with TRBJ1-2; tentative D call: TRBD1 (6 bases). Germline CDR1 and CDR2: SGHKS and YYEKEE (reference sequence). There are 12 residues in the CDR3. V lost 3 bases to trimming and J lost 7 bases, with 10 bases between them. As DNA, the CDR3 is TGTGCCAGCAGCTCAGGGGTTTTTGGCTACACCTTC. It translates to CASSSGVFGYTF.

This clonotype was observed a few times. The genes are TRBV6-5 and TRBJ1-2; D remains unclear. The length of the CDR3 is 13 residues. Trimming stripped 2 bases from V and 8 bases from J, with 12 bases between. Germline loops: CDR1 MNHEY, CDR2 SVGAGI. CDR3 protein: CASSYGPWIGYTF. CDR3 bases: TGTGCCAGCAGTTACGGGCCTTGGATCGGCTACACCTTC.

The chain couples TRBV30 to TRBJ2-5; 8 positions agree with TRBD1. J was trimmed by 1 base and V by 3 bases; bases with no gene match: 7. The length of the CDR3 is 15 residues. CDR1 and CDR2 (germline): GTSNPN, SVGIG (reference sequence). The chain's CDR3 is CAWSDGQGPQETQYF. The CDR3 DNA reads TGTGCCTGGAGCGACGGACAGGGCCCCCAAGAGACCCAGTACTTC.

As for this clonotype: This may come from a read error, since a much larger clone is one base off. The rearrangement links TRBV3-1 to TRBJ2-1; 10 bases match TRBD2. V lost 10 bases to trimming and J lost 2 bases; unmatched junction nucleotides: 11. The germline gives CDR1 LGHDT, CDR2 YNNKEL (reference sequence). The CDR3 loop spans 16 amino acids. The CDR3 sequence is CANRRSGGAPYNEQFF. CDR3 coding DNA: TGTGCCAACAGACGAAGCGGGGGGGCCCCCTACAATGAGCAGTTCTTC.

This clonotype was picked up many times. The V and J genes are TRBV6-5 and TRBJ1-2, with TRBD1 identical over 8 bases. The V and J ends lost 1 base and 1 base, in that order; junction bases with no gene match: 5. Germline-derived CDR1 and CDR2 are MNHEY and SVGAGI. The CDR3 runs to 16 residues. In nucleotides, the CDR3 is TGTGCCAGCAGTTACTACGGGACAGGAGATAACTATGGCTACACCTTC. It specifies CASSYYGTGDNYGYTF.

Comments on this clonotype: A read error may explain this, as a much larger clone is one base away. This CDR3 fails to terminate in the conserved phenylalanine or tryptophan, so it likely reflects a read error. V usage is TRBV5-1 and J usage is TRBJ2-5, with D possibly being TRBD1 (5 bases). The J call is doubtful: the DNA matches TRBJ2-7 better. The CDR3 totals 13 residues. Germline CDR1 reads SGHRS; CDR2 reads YFSETQ. CDR3 DNA sequence: TGCGCCAGCAGCTTGGTGACAGCCTACGAGCAGTACTGC. This sequence encodes CASSLVTAYEQYC.

This clonotype was found many times. This chain connects TRBV9 to TRBJ2-7; 10 bases line up with TRBD1. The V segment lost 0 bases and the J segment 3 bases; nucleotides outside the gene matches: 3. This CDR3 contains 15 residues. From germline, CDR1 is SGDLS and CDR2 YYNGEE. The CDR3 sequence: CASSVEGTGVYEQYF. As DNA, the CDR3 is TGTGCCAGCAGCGTAGAAGGGACAGGGGTCTACGAGCAGTACTTC.

Of note for this clonotype: This may be a read error, as it is one base from a much larger clone. This chain connects TRBV20-1 to TRBJ2-1; 7 bases are a match to TRBD1. The CDR3 is made up of 11 amino acids. CDR1 is DFQATT and CDR2 is SNEGSKA in the germline V gene (reference sequence). The DNA of the CDR3 is TGCAGGGCTGACAGGGCCGGTGAGCAGTTCTTC. Translation gives CRADRAGEQFF.

This clonotype has ten or more counts. The chain has TRBV29-1 and TRBJ1-5, with no clear D. V lost 4 bases and J lost 3, with 10 bases in between. The CDR3 runs to 13 residues. The germline V gene encodes CDR1 SQVTM and CDR2 ANQGSEA. The CDR3 here is CSVVWGNNQPQHF. The CDR3 DNA is TGCAGCGTTGTGTGGGGAAACAATCAGCCCCAGCATTTT.

The sample holds many counts of this clonotype. V is TRBV20-1 and J is TRBJ2-5; either TRBD1 or TRBD2 may fit D (6 bases each). CDR1 is DFQATT and CDR2 is SNEGSKA in the germline V gene (reference sequence). This CDR3 comprises 14 residues. V was cut by 3 bases and J by 4 bases, with 15 bases left in between. The CDR3 reads CSASKGGRGETQYF. The CDR3 DNA reads as TGCAGTGCTAGTAAGGGGGGCCGGGGAGAGACCCAGTACTTC.

CDR3 sequence reads: CSARGNIMNTEAFF. The CDR3 DNA reads as TGCAGTGCTAGAGGGAACATCATGAACACTGAAGCTTTCTTT. The rearrangement joins TRBV20-1 to TRBJ1-1; D not resolved. Germline loops: CDR1 DFQATT, CDR2 SNEGSKA (reference sequence). Trimming took 1 base from V and 0 from J, leaving 9 bases between them. The CDR3 is made up of 14 amino acids.

This clonotype has ten or more counts. V gene TRBV6-1 combines with J gene TRBJ2-1; possibly TRBD1 or TRBD2 for D (5 bases each). The germline V and J ends were trimmed by 10 bases and 9 bases, with 25 bases remaining between them. CDR3 length: 15 amino acids. The germline CDR1 and CDR2 sequences are MNHNS and SASEGT. The CDR3, as DNA: TGTGCCACCGGGGCAAATGGGGACCCACCAATTGAGCAGTTCTTC. Its translation is CATGANGDPPIEQFF.

This clonotype came up a few times. The V and J genes are TRBV10-3 and TRBJ2-7; TRBD2 agrees at 10 bases. The junction had 9 bases not matched to a gene; V was cut back by 10 bases and J by 3 bases. The germline gives CDR1 ENHRY, CDR2 SYGVKD. The CDR3 length is 14 residues. The CDR3 spells CATQSGGVGYEQYF. DNA for the CDR3: TGTGCCACTCAGAGCGGGGGGGTCGGCTACGAGCAGTACTTC.

This clonotype was seen many times. This chain joins TRBV6-2 or TRBV6-3 and TRBJ2-5, with D tentatively TRBD1 (6 bases). The CDR3 covers 12 residues. From germline, CDR1 is MNHEY and CDR2 SVGEGT. Trimming cost V 2 bases and J 5 bases, with 6 bases left between them. This CDR3 is CASSYQGETQYF. For the CDR3, the DNA is TGTGCCAGCAGTTACCAGGGGGAGACCCAGTACTTC.

Comments on this clonotype: With a much larger clone just one base away, this may be a read error. The rearrangement joins TRBV6-5 to TRBJ2-1; D is perhaps TRBD1 or TRBD2 (5 bases each). CDR3 length equals 16 residues. Trimming took off 6 bases at V and 0 bases at J, with 15 bases between the two ends. Germline V gives CDR1 MNHEY, CDR2 SVGAGI. For the CDR3, the DNA is TGTGCCAGCAGCCGCCCCGGGGCGGGCTCCTACAATGAGCAGTTCTTC. Its protein product is CASSRPGAGSYNEQFF.

In this sample, this clonotype turned up many times. The chain recombines TRBV12-3 or TRBV12-4 with TRBJ2-1; D not certain. V was cut by 4 bases and J by 4 bases, with 11 bases left in between. The CDR3 covers 14 residues. The CDR3 protein is CASSSASIYNEQFF. As DNA, the CDR3 is TGTGCCAGCAGTTCTGCCAGTATATACAATGAGCAGTTCTTC.

This clonotype was picked up many times. This sequence joins TRBV7-2 and TRBJ2-3; 11 positions agree with TRBD2. The CDR3 sequence is 16 residues long. The V gene end was trimmed by 1 base and the J gene end by 6 bases; junction bases not matched to a gene: 6. Germline V gene data show CDR1 as SGHTA and CDR2 as FQGNSA. The CDR3 DNA reads TGTGCCAGCAGCTTAGTCCTAGCGGGGGGCGGGGATACGCAGTATTTT. Its protein product is CASSLVLAGGGDTQYF.

This clonotype was seen ten or more times. The V call is TRBV7-9, the J call TRBJ2-3, with 10 bases aligning to TRBD1. Looked up from germline, CDR1 is SEHNR and CDR2 is FQNEAQ (reference sequence). This CDR3 has 15 amino acids. V lost 2 bases to trimming and J lost 4 bases; unmatched junction nucleotides: 3. CDR3 in amino acids: CASSLLTGGADTQYF. The CDR3 DNA is TGTGCCAGCAGCTTACTGACAGGGGGCGCAGATACGCAGTATTTT.